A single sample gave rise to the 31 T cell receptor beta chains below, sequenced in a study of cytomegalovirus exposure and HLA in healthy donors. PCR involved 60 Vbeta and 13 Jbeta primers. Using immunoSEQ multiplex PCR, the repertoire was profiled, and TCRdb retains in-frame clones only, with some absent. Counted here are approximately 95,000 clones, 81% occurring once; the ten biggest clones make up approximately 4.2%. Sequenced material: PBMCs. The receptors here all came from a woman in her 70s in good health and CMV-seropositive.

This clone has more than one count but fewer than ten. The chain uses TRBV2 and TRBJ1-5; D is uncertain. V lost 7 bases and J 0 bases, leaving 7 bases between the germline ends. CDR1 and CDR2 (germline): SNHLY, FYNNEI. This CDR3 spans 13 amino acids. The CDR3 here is CASTQFSNQPQHF. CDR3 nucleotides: TGTGCCAGCACACAGTTTAGCAATCAGCCCCAGCATTTT. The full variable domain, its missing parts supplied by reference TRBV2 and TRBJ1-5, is EPEVTQTPSHQVTQMGQEVILRCVPISNHLYFYWYRQILGQKVEFLVSFYNNEISEKSEIFDDQFSVERPDGSNFTLKIRSTKLEDSAMYFCASTQFSNQPQHFGDGTRLSIL.

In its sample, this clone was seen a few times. CDR3 region: CASSLAGGTDYGYTF. CDR3 nucleotides: TGTGCCAGCAGTTTGGCTGGGGGGACGGACTATGGCTACACCTTC. The chain joins TRBV28 to TRBJ1-2; D may be TRBD1 (5 bases). Germline V gene sequence: CDR1 MDHEN, CDR2 SYDVKM. CDR3 length: 15 residues. V was shortened by 3 bases and J by 3 bases, with 14 bases between the two germline ends.

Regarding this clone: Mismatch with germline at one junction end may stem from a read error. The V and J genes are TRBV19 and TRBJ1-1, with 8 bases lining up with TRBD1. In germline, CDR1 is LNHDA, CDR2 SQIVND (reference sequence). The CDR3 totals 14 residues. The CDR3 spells CASRRQGMNAEAFF. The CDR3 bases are TGTGCCAGTAGAAGACAGGGGATGAACGCTGAAGCTTTCTTT.

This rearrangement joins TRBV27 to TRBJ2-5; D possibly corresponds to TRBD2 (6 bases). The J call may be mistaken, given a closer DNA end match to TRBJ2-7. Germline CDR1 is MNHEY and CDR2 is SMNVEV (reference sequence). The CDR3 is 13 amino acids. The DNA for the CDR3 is TGTGCCAGCAGGGACTACACCTCCTACGAGCAGTACTTC. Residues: CASRDYTSYEQYF.

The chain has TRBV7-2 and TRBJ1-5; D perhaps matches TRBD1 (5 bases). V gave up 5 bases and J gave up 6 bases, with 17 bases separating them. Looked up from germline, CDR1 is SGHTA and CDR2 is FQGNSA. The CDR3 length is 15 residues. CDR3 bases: TGTGCCAGCAGCGGATCTTCAGGGATGGGTCAGCCCCAGCATTTT. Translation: CASSGSSGMGQPQHF.

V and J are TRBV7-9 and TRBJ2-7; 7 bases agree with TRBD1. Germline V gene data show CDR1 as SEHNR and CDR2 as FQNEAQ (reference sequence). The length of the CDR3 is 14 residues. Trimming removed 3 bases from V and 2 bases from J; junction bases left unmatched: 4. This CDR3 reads CASSFLQGTYEQYF. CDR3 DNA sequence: TGTGCCAGCAGCTTTTTACAGGGGACCTACGAGCAGTACTTC.

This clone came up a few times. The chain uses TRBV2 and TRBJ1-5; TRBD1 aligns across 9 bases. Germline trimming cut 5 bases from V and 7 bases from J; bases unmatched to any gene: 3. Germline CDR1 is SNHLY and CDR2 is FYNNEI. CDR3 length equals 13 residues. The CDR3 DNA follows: TGTGCCAGCAGTTTCGACAGGGGGCAGCCCCAGCATTTT. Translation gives CASSFDRGQPQHF.

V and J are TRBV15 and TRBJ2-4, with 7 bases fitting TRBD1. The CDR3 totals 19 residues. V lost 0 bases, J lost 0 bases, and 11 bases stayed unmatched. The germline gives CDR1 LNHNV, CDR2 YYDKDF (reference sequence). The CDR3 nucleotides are TGTGCCACCAGCAGAGATTCCCAGACCCGACAGGGAGCCAAAAACATTCAGTACTTC. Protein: CATSRDSQTRQGAKNIQYF.

The CDR3 loop is CASSVTSRGESDTIYF. As DNA, the CDR3 is TGTGCCAGCAGCGTAACGTCCAGGGGCGAAAGCGACACCATATATTTT. The chain employs TRBV9 and TRBJ1-3; perhaps TRBD1 as D (6 bases). CDR3 length: 16 residues. Germline V CDR1 and CDR2: SGDLS, YYNGEE. The V gene lost 1 base and the J gene lost 8 bases, with 19 bases spanning the gap.

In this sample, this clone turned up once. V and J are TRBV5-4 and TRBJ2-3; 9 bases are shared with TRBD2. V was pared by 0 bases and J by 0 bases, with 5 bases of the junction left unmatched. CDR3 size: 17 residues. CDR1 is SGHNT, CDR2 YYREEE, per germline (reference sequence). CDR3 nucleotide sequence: TGTGCCAGCAGCTTGGCCGTGACTAGCGGCAGCACAGATACGCAGTATTTT. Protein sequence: CASSLAVTSGSTDTQYF.

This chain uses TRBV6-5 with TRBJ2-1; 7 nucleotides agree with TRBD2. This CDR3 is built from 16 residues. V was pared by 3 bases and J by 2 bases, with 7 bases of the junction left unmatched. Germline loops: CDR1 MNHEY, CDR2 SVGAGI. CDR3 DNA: TGTGCCAGCAGTTATTCCGGGACTACGACCTACAATGAGCAGTTCTTC. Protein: CASSYSGTTTYNEQFF.

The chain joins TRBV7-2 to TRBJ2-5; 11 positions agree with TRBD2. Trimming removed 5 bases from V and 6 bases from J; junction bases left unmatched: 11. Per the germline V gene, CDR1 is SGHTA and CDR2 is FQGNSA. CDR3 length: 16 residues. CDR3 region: CASSPQLAGDVKTQYF. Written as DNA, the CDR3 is TGTGCCAGCAGCCCGCAACTAGCGGGAGACGTGAAGACCCAGTACTTC.

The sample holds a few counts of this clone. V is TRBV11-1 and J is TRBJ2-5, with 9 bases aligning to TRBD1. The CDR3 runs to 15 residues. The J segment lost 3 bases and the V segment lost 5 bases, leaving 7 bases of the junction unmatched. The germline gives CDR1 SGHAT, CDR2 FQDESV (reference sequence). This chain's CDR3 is CASSEGQGGKETQYF. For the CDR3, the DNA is TGTGCCAGCAGCGAGGGACAGGGAGGGAAAGAGACCCAGTACTTC.

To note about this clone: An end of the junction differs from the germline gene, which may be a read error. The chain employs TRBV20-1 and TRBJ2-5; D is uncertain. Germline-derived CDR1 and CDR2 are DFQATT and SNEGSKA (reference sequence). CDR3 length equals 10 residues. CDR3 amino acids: CGALEETQYF. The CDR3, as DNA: TGCGGTGCCCTCGAGGAGACCCAGTACTTC.

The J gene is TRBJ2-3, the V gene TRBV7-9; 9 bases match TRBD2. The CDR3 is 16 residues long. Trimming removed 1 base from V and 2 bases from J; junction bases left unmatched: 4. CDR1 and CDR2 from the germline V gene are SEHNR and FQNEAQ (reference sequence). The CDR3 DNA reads TGTGCCAGCAGCTTAGTTGCGGGAGGGTTCACAGATACGCAGTATTTT. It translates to CASSLVAGGFTDTQYF.

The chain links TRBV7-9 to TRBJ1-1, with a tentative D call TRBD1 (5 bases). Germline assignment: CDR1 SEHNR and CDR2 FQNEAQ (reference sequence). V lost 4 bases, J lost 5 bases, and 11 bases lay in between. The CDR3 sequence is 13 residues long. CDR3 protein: CASSSAGRTEAFF. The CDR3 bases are TGTGCCAGCAGCTCCGCGGGGCGGACTGAAGCTTTCTTT. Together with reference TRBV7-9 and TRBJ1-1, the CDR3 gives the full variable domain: DTGVSQNPRHKITKRGQNVTFRCDPISEHNRLYWYRQTLGQGPEFLTYFQNEAQLEKSRLLSDRFSAERPKGSFSTLEIQRTEQGDSAMYLCASSSAGRTEAFFGQGTRLTVV.

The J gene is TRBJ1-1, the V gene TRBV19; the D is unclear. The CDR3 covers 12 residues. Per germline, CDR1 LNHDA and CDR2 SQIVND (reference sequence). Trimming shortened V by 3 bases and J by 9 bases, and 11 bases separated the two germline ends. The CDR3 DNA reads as TGTGCCAGTAGTATCCCTCCGGGGAAAGCTTTCTTT. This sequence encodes CASSIPPGKAFF.

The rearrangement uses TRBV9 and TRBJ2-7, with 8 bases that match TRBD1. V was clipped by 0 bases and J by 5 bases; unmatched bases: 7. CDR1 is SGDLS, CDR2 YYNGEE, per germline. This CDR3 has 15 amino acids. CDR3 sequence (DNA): TGTGCCAGCAGCGTAGAAACACAGGGGGACCACGAGCAGTACTTC. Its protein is CASSVETQGDHEQYF.

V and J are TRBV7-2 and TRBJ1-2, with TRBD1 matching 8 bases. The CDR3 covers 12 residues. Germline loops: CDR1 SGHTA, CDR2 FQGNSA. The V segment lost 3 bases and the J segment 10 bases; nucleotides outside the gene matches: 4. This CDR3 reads CASSFWTGNYTF. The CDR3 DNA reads TGTGCCAGCAGCTTCTGGACAGGGAACTACACCTTC.

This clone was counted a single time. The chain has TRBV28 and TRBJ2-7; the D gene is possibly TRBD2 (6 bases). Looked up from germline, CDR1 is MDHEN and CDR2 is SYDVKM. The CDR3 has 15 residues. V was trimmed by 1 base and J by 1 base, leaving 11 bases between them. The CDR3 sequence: CASSLSGAGSYEQYF. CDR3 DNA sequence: TGTGCCAGCAGTTTATCGGGAGCTGGGTCCTACGAGCAGTACTTC.

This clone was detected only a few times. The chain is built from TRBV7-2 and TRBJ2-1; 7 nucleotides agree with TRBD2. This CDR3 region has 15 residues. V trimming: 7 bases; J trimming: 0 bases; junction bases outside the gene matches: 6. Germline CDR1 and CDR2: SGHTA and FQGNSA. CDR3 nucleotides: TGTGCCAGCAAGAAGCGGGGCAACTCCTACAATGAGCAGTTCTTC. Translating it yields CASKKRGNSYNEQFF.

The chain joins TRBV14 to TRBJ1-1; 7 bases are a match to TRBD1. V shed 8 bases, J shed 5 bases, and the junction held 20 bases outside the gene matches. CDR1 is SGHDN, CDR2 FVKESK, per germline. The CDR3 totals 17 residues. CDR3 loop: CASHGDSVKKGGTEAFF. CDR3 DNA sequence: TGTGCCAGCCATGGGGACAGCGTTAAGAAGGGTGGGACTGAAGCTTTCTTT.

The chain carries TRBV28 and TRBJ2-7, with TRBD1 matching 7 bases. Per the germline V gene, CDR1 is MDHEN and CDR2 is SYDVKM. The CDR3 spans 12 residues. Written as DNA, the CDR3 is TGTGCATCGAGGGGGCAGGTCTACGAGCAGTACTTC. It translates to CASRGQVYEQYF.

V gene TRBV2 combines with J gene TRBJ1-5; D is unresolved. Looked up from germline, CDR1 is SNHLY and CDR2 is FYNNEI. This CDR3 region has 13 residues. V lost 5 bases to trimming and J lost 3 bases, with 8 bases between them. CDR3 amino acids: CASSFGDNQPQHF. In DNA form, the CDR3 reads TGTGCCAGCAGTTTCGGAGACAATCAGCCCCAGCATTTT.

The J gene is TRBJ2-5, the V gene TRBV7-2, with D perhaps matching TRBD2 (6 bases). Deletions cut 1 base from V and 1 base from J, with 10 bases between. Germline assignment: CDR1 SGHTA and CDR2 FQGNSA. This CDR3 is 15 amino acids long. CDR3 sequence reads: CASSLVGGIQETQYF. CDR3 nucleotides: TGTGCCAGCAGCTTAGTGGGCGGGATCCAAGAGACCCAGTACTTC.

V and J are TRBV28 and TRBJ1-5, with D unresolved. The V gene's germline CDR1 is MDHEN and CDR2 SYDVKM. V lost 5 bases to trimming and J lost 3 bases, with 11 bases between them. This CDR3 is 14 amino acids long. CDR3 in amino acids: CASSQIRDNQPQHF. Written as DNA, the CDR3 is TGTGCCAGCAGTCAAATCCGGGACAATCAGCCCCAGCATTTT.

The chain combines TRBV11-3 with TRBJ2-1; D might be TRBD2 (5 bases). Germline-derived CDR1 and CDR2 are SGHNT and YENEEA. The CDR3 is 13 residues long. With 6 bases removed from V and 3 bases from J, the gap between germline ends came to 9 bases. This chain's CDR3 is CASSYGNYNEQFF. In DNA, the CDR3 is TGTGCCAGCAGTTACGGGAACTACAATGAGCAGTTCTTC.

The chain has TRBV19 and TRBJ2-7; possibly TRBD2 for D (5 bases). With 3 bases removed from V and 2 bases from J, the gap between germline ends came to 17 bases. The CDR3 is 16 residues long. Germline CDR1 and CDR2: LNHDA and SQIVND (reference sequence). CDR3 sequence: CASSIGGPNGPYEQYF. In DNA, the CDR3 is TGTGCCAGTAGTATTGGCGGGCCCAATGGCCCCTACGAGCAGTACTTC.

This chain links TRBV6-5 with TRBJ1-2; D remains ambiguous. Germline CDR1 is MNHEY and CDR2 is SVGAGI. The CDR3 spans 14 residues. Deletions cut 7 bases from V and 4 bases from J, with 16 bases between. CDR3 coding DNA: TGTGCCAGCACCTTACTCGGCAGAGGCTATGGCTACACCTTC. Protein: CASTLLGRGYGYTF.

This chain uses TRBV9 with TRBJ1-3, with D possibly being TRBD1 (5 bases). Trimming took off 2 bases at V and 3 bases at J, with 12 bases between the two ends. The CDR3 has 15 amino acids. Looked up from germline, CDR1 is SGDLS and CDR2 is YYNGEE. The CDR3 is CASSVEGALGNTIYF. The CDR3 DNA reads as TGTGCCAGCAGCGTCGAAGGGGCTCTTGGAAACACCATATATTTT.

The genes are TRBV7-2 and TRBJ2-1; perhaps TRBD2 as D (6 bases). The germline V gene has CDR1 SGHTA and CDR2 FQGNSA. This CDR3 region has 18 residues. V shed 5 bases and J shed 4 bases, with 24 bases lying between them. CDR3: CASSPRGDSGGLYNEQFF. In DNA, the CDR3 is TGTGCCAGCAGCCCCCGCGGGGATAGCGGAGGCTTATACAATGAGCAGTTCTTC.